The 20 T cell receptor beta chains in this list originate from one sample, sequenced in a study of CD8 T cells in ankylosing spondylitis. Antigens for these TCRs are unknown. TCRdb used MiXCR to reprocess the 5' RACE reads, holding one entry per CDR3 protein. The sample has about 90,000 distinct CDR3 sequences, roughly 10% seen once. Study observations and caveats: Seemingly characteristic of ankylosing spondylitis blood was a TCR beta motif consisting of roughly 8 highly homologous variants.

The sequenced sample consisted of blood, either unsorted or a sorted T cell fraction (not recorded which). The receptors shown here come from a male donor with ankylosing spondylitis.

This clonotype was detected a few times. J is TRBJ2-7 and V is TRBV27; 7 nucleotides align to TRBD2. Per germline, CDR1 MNHEY and CDR2 SMNVEV (reference sequence). This CDR3 is 16 amino acids long. V shed 5 bases and J 6 bases; nucleotides not matched to a gene: 16. CDR3 region: CASSPSLGGSVLEQYF. The CDR3 DNA reads TGTGCCAGCAGTCCTAGCCTGGGCGGGAGTGTCCTCGAGCAGTACTTC.

V usage is TRBV12-5 and J usage is TRBJ2-1, with 8 positions matching TRBD2. V shed 7 bases, J shed 5 bases, and the junction held 7 bases outside the gene matches. There are 14 residues in the CDR3. Germline CDR1 and CDR2: LGHNT and FRNRAP. The CDR3: CASALTSGHNEQFF. The CDR3 nucleotides are TGTGCTAGTGCCCTAACTAGCGGACACAATGAGCAGTTCTTC. Full variable domain (rest looked up from reference TRBV12-5 and TRBJ2-1): DARVTQTPRHKVTEMGQEVTMRCQPILGHNTVFWYRQTMMQGLELLAYFRNRAPLDDSGMPKDRFSAEMPDATLATLKIQPSEPRDSAVYFCASALTSGHNEQFFGPGTRLTVL.

This clonotype was seen a few times. The chain recombines TRBV4-2 with TRBJ2-3, with 7 positions matching TRBD2. CDR3 size: 18 residues. Germline V CDR1 and CDR2: LGHNA, YNFKEQ. With 3 bases clipped from V and 2 bases from J, the junction kept 14 bases outside the gene matches. The CDR3 DNA reads as TGTGCCAGCAGCCAGGACGTCTCGGGGAGGGAGTTCACAGATACGCAGTATTTT. Encoded protein: CASSQDVSGREFTDTQYF.

The V gene is TRBV7-9, the J gene TRBJ2-7, with D perhaps being TRBD1 or TRBD2 (7 bases each). V dropped 5 bases and J dropped 5 bases, with 19 bases sitting between them. Germline V gives CDR1 SEHNR, CDR2 FQNEAQ (reference sequence). The CDR3 totals 15 residues. Written as DNA, the CDR3 is TGTGCCAGCAGCCCCAGCGGGACAGCCCTCGACGAGCAGTACTTC. As protein: CASSPSGTALDEQYF.

This clonotype was found a few times. The genes are TRBV7-9 and TRBJ1-2, with a weak D call TRBD1 (5 bases). This CDR3 contains 13 residues. Germline CDR1 SEHNR, CDR2 FQNEAQ (reference sequence). V lost 8 bases and J lost 6, with 16 bases in between. The CDR3 reads CASFEFREDGYTF. CDR3 coding DNA: TGTGCCAGCTTCGAGTTCAGGGAGGATGGCTACACCTTC.

This clonotype was found many times. This sequence joins TRBV12-3 or TRBV12-4 and TRBJ2-3, with 9 bases identical to TRBD2. The CDR3 loop spans 15 amino acids. J lost 4 bases, V lost 3 bases, and 5 bases had no gene match. The chain's CDR3 is CASSFFSGRSDTQYF. Here the CDR3 DNA reads TGTGCCAGCAGTTTTTTCAGCGGGAGGTCAGATACGCAGTATTTT.

V gene TRBV20-1 combines with J gene TRBJ2-1; 16 bases are shared with TRBD2. Germline CDR1 and CDR2: DFQATT and SNEGSKA (reference sequence). The V gene end was trimmed by 1 base and the J gene end by 8 bases; junction bases not matched to a gene: 8. The CDR3 spans 17 residues. DNA of the CDR3: TGCAGTGCTAGAGGAGGGACTAGCGGGAGGGCCTCGTATGAGCAGTTCTTC. Translation: CSARGGTSGRASYEQFF.

This clonotype has a count of ten or more. The V and J genes are TRBV12-3 or TRBV12-4 and TRBJ2-1; D call uncertain. Trimming shortened V by 4 bases and J by 13 bases, and 14 bases separated the two germline ends. CDR3 length: 12 amino acids. DNA of the CDR3: TGTGCCAGCAGTTCGGGTGCGGTGCGTCAGTTCTTC. It yields the protein CASSSGAVRQFF.

The genes are TRBV15 and TRBJ1-4; D gene unclear. Trimming left V 9 bases short and J 3 bases short, with 11 bases between. This CDR3 is 13 amino acids long. Germline CDR1 reads LNHNV; CDR2 reads YYDKDF (reference sequence). The CDR3 DNA follows: TGTGCCACTCCCAGCTCGGCTAATGAAAAACTGTTTTTT. This gives the protein CATPSSANEKLFF.

The sample holds many counts of this clonotype. The V call is TRBV5-1, the J call TRBJ2-7; D possibly corresponds to TRBD1 (6 bases). Germline V gene lookup returns CDR1 SGHRS and CDR2 YFSETQ. The V end lost 0 bases, the J end lost 2 bases, and 12 bases lay between the germline ends. There are 15 residues in the CDR3. The CDR3 sequence: CASSLEGTPAYEQYF. The CDR3 DNA reads as TGCGCCAGCAGCTTGGAAGGGACACCCGCCTACGAGCAGTACTTC. Drawing the rest from reference TRBV5-1 and TRBJ2-7, the complete variable domain is KAGVTQTPRYLIKTRGQQVTLSCSPISGHRSVSWYQQTPGQGLQFLFEYFSETQRNKGNFPGRFSGRQFSNSRSEMNVSTLELGDSALYLCASSLEGTPAYEQYFGPGTRLTVT.

This clonotype appeared a few times. This chain uses TRBV7-9 with TRBJ2-2, with a possible D match to TRBD1 (5 bases). Germline V lookup: CDR1 SEHNR, CDR2 FQNEAQ (reference sequence). The CDR3 has 13 amino acids. Trimming removed 4 bases at V and 3 bases at J, with 6 bases between. CDR3 protein: CASSSRDTGELFF. DNA of the CDR3: TGTGCCAGCAGCTCCAGGGACACCGGGGAGCTGTTTTTT.

This clonotype was observed at least ten times. The chain joins TRBV27 to TRBJ2-3; D not certain. V gave up 6 bases and J gave up 0 bases, with 1 base separating them. This CDR3 has 11 amino acids. CDR1 MNHEY and CDR2 SMNVEV come from the germline V gene (reference sequence). The CDR3: CASRSTDTQYF. CDR3 nucleotides: TGTGCCAGCAGGAGCACAGATACGCAGTATTTT.

The V call is TRBV6-2 or TRBV6-3, the J call TRBJ1-5; 7 nucleotides match TRBD1. Germline CDR1 is MNHEY and CDR2 is SVGEGT. The ends lost 4 bases at V and 4 bases at J; junction bases unmatched: 7. The CDR3 has 15 residues. The CDR3 DNA reads TGTGCCAGCAGTTCCCGTCTGACAGGGAATCAGCCCCAGCATTTT. It yields the protein CASSSRLTGNQPQHF.

This clonotype was picked up a small number of times. This sequence joins TRBV7-8 and TRBJ2-3; 11 positions agree with TRBD2. Germline-derived CDR1 and CDR2 are SGHVS and FQNEAQ. This CDR3 comprises 15 residues. Trimming removed 5 bases from V and 6 bases from J; junction bases left unmatched: 7. The CDR3 sequence is CASSTGLAGQDTQYF. The CDR3 nucleotides are TGTGCCAGCAGCACCGGACTAGCGGGCCAGGATACGCAGTATTTT.

In its sample, this clonotype was seen many times. V is TRBV7-2 and J is TRBJ2-2, with D unresolved. The germline CDR1 and CDR2 sequences are SGHTA and FQGNSA. V was cut by 3 bases and J by 0 bases, with 8 bases left in between. The length of the CDR3 is 15 residues. In DNA, the CDR3 is TGTGCCAGCAGCTTCTGGGCCTCGAACACCGGGGAGCTGTTTTTT. Residues: CASSFWASNTGELFF.

The chain carries TRBV7-6 and TRBJ2-1; TRBD2 aligns across 10 bases. The CDR3 consists of 15 residues. Unmatched junction bases numbered 9, after V lost 5 bases and J lost 8 bases. The germline V gene has CDR1 SGHVS and CDR2 FNYEAQ. The CDR3 loop is CASSPGLAPVDEQFF. In nucleotides, the CDR3 is TGTGCCAGCAGCCCGGGACTAGCGCCTGTCGATGAGCAGTTCTTC.

This clonotype has at least ten counts. The CDR3: CASILIYGGNEQFF. The CDR3 DNA reads as TGTGCCAGCATCCTAATTTATGGGGGAAATGAGCAGTTCTTC. The chain couples TRBV27 to TRBJ2-1; the D gene could be TRBD1 or TRBD2 (5 bases each). The CDR3 contains 14 residues. Germline lookup yields CDR1 MNHEY and CDR2 SMNVEV (reference sequence). Trimming removed 7 bases at V and 7 bases at J, with 17 bases between.

This clonotype was observed many times. The chain uses TRBV12-3 or TRBV12-4 and TRBJ2-7, with D possibly being TRBD1 (5 bases). CDR3 length: 14 residues. Trimming pared 5 bases from V and 5 bases from J, leaving 16 bases between. CDR3 DNA sequence: TGTGCCAGCAGTCCCACAGGACCGTCTAACGAGCAGTACGTC. Translating gives CASSPTGPSNEQYV.

This clonotype occurred many times. The rearrangement links TRBV27 to TRBJ2-1; TRBD1 aligns across 9 bases. Germline CDR1 reads MNHEY; CDR2 reads SMNVEV (reference sequence). The V and J ends lost 3 bases and 2 bases, in that order; junction bases with no gene match: 2. The CDR3 has 15 residues. CDR3 region: CASSLRTGAYNEQFF. In DNA form, the CDR3 reads TGTGCCAGCAGTTTGCGGACAGGGGCCTACAATGAGCAGTTCTTC.

The table lists this clonotype with many counts. The V call is TRBV12-3 or TRBV12-4, the J call TRBJ2-7; 11 bases are shared with TRBD2. J lost 4 bases, V lost 4 bases, and 3 bases had no gene match. The CDR3 spans 14 residues. DNA of the CDR3: TGTGCCAGCAGTTCGGGACTAGCGGCGTACGAGCAGTACGTC. Protein: CASSSGLAAYEQYV.